The 14 T cell receptor beta chains given below trace back to one sample, sequenced in a study of blood T cell repertoires in COVID-19. TCRdb's copy holds only in-frame clones and misses some; the assay was immunoSEQ multiplex PCR. Of about 56,000 clones listed, around 90% are singletons. The sequencing input was peripheral blood. These receptors came from a human donor in a cohort sampled during active COVID-19.

The chain couples TRBV18 to TRBJ2-1; 10 bases match TRBD1. After removal of 1 base from V and 7 bases from J, the junction contained 4 bases not matched to a gene. Per the germline V gene, CDR1 is KGHSH and CDR2 is LQKENI. CDR3 length: 15 amino acids. DNA for the CDR3: TGTGCCAGCTCACCACAAAGGACAGGGGGAAATGAGCAGTTCTTC. This sequence encodes CASSPQRTGGNEQFF. The full variable domain, its missing parts supplied by reference TRBV18 and TRBJ2-1, is NAGVMQNPRHLVRRRGQEARLRCSPMKGHSHVYWYRQLPEEGLKFMVYLQKENIIDESGMPKERFSAEFPKEGPSILRIQQVVRGDSAAYFCASSPQRTGGNEQFFGPGTRLTVL.

This chain uses TRBV3-1 (or the pseudogene TRBV3-2) with TRBJ1-1, with 7 bases that match TRBD1. Germline CDR1 and CDR2: LGHDT and YNNKEL (reference sequence). The CDR3 is made up of 13 amino acids. With V trimmed by 1 base and J by 9 bases, 5 bases remained unmatched. CDR3 residues: CASSQAPGGKAFF. The CDR3 coding sequence is TGTGCCAGCAGCCAAGCCCCAGGGGGAAAAGCTTTCTTT.

This clone has just a few counts. The J gene is TRBJ1-4, the V gene TRBV7-9; 8 bases match TRBD1. Trimming removed 5 bases from V and 5 bases from J; junction bases left unmatched: 1. The length of the CDR3 is 13 residues. Germline V lookup: CDR1 SEHNR, CDR2 FQNEAQ (reference sequence). CDR3 bases: TGTGCCAGCAGCGGACAGGGCAATGAAAAACTGTTTTTT. This translates into CASSGQGNEKLFF.

The V gene is TRBV9, the J gene TRBJ2-6; no firm D call. The V end lost 0 bases, the J end lost 2 bases, and 9 bases lay between the germline ends. This CDR3 region has 16 residues. The germline gives CDR1 SGDLS, CDR2 YYNGEE. The DNA of the CDR3 is TGTGCCAGCAGCGTAGGCGTTGGTGCTGGGGCCAACGTCCTGACTTTC. Protein sequence: CASSVGVGAGANVLTF.

The rearrangement uses TRBV7-2 and TRBJ2-2; 8 bases align to TRBD1. Germline-derived CDR1 and CDR2 are SGHTA and FQGNSA. The CDR3 runs to 16 residues. The trim removed 6 bases at V and 7 bases at J, leaving 13 bases unmatched. CDR3 DNA sequence: TGTGCCAGCAGTAACTACCTCCTGGACAGGGACGGGGAGCTGTTTTTT. Amino acids: CASSNYLLDRDGELFF.

The chain has TRBV2 and TRBJ1-6, with a possible D match to TRBD1 (6 bases). V was trimmed by 3 bases and J by 7 bases, leaving 13 bases between them. Germline V CDR1 and CDR2: SNHLY, FYNNEI. The CDR3 contains 15 residues. CDR3 sequence reads: CASSEQGSLNSPLHF. For the CDR3, the DNA is TGTGCCAGCAGTGAGCAGGGGTCCCTAAATTCACCCCTCCACTTT.

The sample holds a few counts of this clone. The genes are TRBV15 and TRBJ2-7, with a weak D call TRBD1 (6 bases). Trimming pared 2 bases from V and 6 bases from J, leaving 14 bases between. CDR1 is LNHNV, CDR2 YYDKDF, per germline (reference sequence). This CDR3 is built from 14 residues. CDR3 sequence: CATSRTFGTLEQYF. The CDR3 region has the DNA TGTGCCACCAGCAGAACCTTTGGGACACTCGAGCAGTACTTC.

This clone has more than one count but fewer than ten. The rearrangement joins TRBV5-1 to TRBJ1-1, with TRBD1 matching 7 bases. J gave up 1 base and V 7 bases, and 7 bases lay outside the gene matches. Germline V CDR1 and CDR2: SGHRS, YFSETQ. This CDR3 has 14 residues. CDR3 sequence reads: CASGTDGGNTEAFF. CDR3 nucleotides: TGCGCCAGCGGGACAGACGGCGGGAACACTGAAGCTTTCTTT.

The rearrangement joins TRBV3-1 (or the pseudogene TRBV3-2) to TRBJ2-1; 8 bases agree with TRBD2. Germline V lookup: CDR1 LGHDT, CDR2 YNNKEL (reference sequence). The CDR3 is 14 amino acids. V gave up 4 bases and J gave up 5 bases; unmatched junction bases: 4. The CDR3: CASSPPAGDNEQFF. The CDR3 DNA is TGTGCCAGCAGCCCCCCAGCGGGGGACAATGAGCAGTTCTTC.

The table lists this clone with a count of one. V is TRBV27 and J is TRBJ2-1; 8 bases fit TRBD2. This CDR3 contains 15 residues. Germline lookup yields CDR1 MNHEY and CDR2 SMNVEV (reference sequence). V lost 8 bases and J lost 7; bases outside the gene matches: 13. The CDR3 nucleotides read TGTGCCAGCCTTCCGATCGGGGGGGCTCGGAATGAGCAGTTCTTC. Protein: CASLPIGGARNEQFF.

This chain joins TRBV30 and TRBJ2-3; 8 positions agree with TRBD1. Germline loops: CDR1 GTSNPN, CDR2 SVGIG (reference sequence). The CDR3 has 18 residues. Trimming took 0 bases from V and 1 from J; bases not matched to a gene: 12. Written as DNA, the CDR3 is TGTGCCTGGAGTGTACATCCCGCGGACAGGGCCCGCACAGATACGCAGTATTTT. Its translation is CAWSVHPADRARTDTQYF.

V and J are TRBV29-1 and TRBJ1-2; maybe TRBD1 (5 bases). The germline V gene has CDR1 SQVTM and CDR2 ANQGSEA. The length of the CDR3 is 15 residues. The V end was cut by 5 bases, the J end by 0 bases, with 16 bases between. Here the CDR3 reads CSVRAGDSPNYGYTF. The CDR3 DNA follows: TGCAGCGTTAGGGCGGGGGACTCTCCTAACTATGGCTACACCTTC.

J is TRBJ2-3 and V is TRBV7-2, with 16 bases fitting TRBD2. The CDR3 has 18 amino acids. Trimming took 2 bases from V and 4 from J; bases not matched to a gene: 6. Germline V gives CDR1 SGHTA, CDR2 FQGNSA. The CDR3 is CASSLHPGLAGGPDTQYF. The CDR3 nucleotides read TGTGCCAGCAGCTTACACCCGGGACTAGCGGGGGGGCCAGATACGCAGTATTTT.

This chain uses TRBV7-2 with TRBJ1-3; TRBD1 might be the D (5 bases). CDR1 and CDR2 from the germline V gene are SGHTA and FQGNSA. The CDR3 covers 14 residues. V was pared by 5 bases and J by 4 bases, with 12 bases between. CDR3 residues: CASSLQGSGNTIYF. CDR3 DNA sequence: TGTGCCAGCAGCCTCCAGGGATCAGGAAACACCATATATTTT.